This TCR beta chain originates from a study of T cell responses to AZD1222 COVID-19 vaccine. The germline CDR1 and CDR2 sequences are MRHNA and SNTAGT. After removal of 6 bases from V and 8 bases from J, the junction contained 7 bases not matched to a gene. The CDR3 consists of 14 residues. Assay: immunoSEQ multiplex PCR; the TCRdb copy retains only in-frame clones and omits some. The sample has 150,000 to 200,000 clones, over 85% seen once. Study results and caveats: Vaccine-related CD4 TCRs covered spike, predominating at 160-218 and 743-854. Reportedly, close to half of spike-specific TCRs are directed against unmutated variant regions.

A word on this clone: Its antigen is unknown.

Sequenced here: peripheral blood, sampled on day 0 of AZD1222 vaccination. This receptor was obtained from an adult in good health. The chain has TRBV6-4 and TRBJ1-2; 12 bases agree with TRBD1. The CDR3 loop is CASSPGQGARGYTF. In DNA, the CDR3 is TGTGCCAGCAGCCCGGGACAGGGGGCGCGAGGCTACACCTTC.